This TCR beta chain was captured by sequencing in a study of blood T cell repertoires in COVID-19. Study-wide context: Samples taken during acute and convalescent COVID-19 were collected in the United States, Italy and Spain.

Assay: immunoSEQ multiplex PCR; the TCRdb copy retains only in-frame clones and omits some. This table holds about 200,000 clones, around nine tenths found once. There are 14 residues in the CDR3. Germline V gene data show CDR1 as MNHEY and CDR2 as SVGAGI. Trimming stripped 6 bases from V and 4 bases from J, with 15 bases between. The chain combines TRBV6-5 with TRBJ1-1, with TRBD1 as a possible D gene (5 bases). Input material: peripheral blood. The source of this sequence is a man aged 18 to 30 with active or convalescent COVID-19. The CDR3 reads CASSLTRGGTEAFF. The CDR3 DNA reads TGTGCCAGCAGCCTTACTCGGGGGGGCACTGAAGCTTTCTTT.